Listed below are T cell receptor beta chains from one sample, sequenced in a study of CD8 T cells in Susac syndrome. Each CDR3 protein gets one entry after TCRdb re-called the immunoSEQ multiplex PCR reads with MiXCR. The sample contains some 95,000 distinct CDR3 sequences, 80% to 95% of which appear only once. Input material: CD8+ T cells from PBMCs. These receptors came from a human donor in good health. Each CDR3 is given with its conserved first and last residue. D genes are given only for firm matches. A clone size is listed for some rows: how often the clone was seen (once, few, many), or a class if it is expanded.

>NA|NA|TRBV20-1|TRBJ2-3
CSASRGTGTDTQYF
TGCAGTGCTAGCCGGGGGACAGGCACAGATACGCAGTATTTT
>NA|NA|TRBV9|TRBJ2-2
CASSADGQELFF
TGTGCCAGCAGCGCAGACGGGCAGGAACTGTTTTTT
>NA|NA|TRBV5-1|TRBJ2-7
CASSLAGTEFHEQYF
TGCGCCAGCAGCTTGGCAGGGACGGAGTTCCACGAGCAGTACTTC
>NA|TRBD1|TRBV4-1|TRBJ1-2
CASSQEPGTGAGYTF
TGCGCCAGCAGCCAAGAGCCGGGGACAGGGGCAGGCTACACCTTC
>NA|NA|TRBV25-1|TRBJ1-1
CASSVNTEAFF
TGTGCCAGCTCTGTTAACACTGAAGCTTTCTTT
>once|NA|TRBV3-1|TRBJ2-5
CASSQWTKETQYF
TGTGCCAGCAGCCAATGGACTAAAGAGACCCAGTACTTC
>NA|NA|TRBV14|TRBJ2-5
CASSPRAGGPLETQYF
TGTGCCAGCAGCCCCCGGGCAGGGGGGCCTCTGGAGACCCAGTACTTC
>NA|TRBD2|TRBV9|TRBJ2-5
CASSPYSGTGGQETQYF
TGTGCCAGCAGCCCCTACTCCGGAACGGGGGGCCAAGAGACCCAGTACTTC
>NA|TRBD2|TRBV5-6|TRBJ2-1
CASSAIAGGGDNEQFF
TGTGCCAGCAGCGCCATTGCGGGCGGGGGGGACAATGAGCAGTTCTTC
>NA|NA|TRBV7-9|TRBJ1-5
CASSSGAVNQPQHF
TGTGCCAGCAGCTCGGGAGCAGTTAATCAGCCCCAGCATTTT
>NA|NA|TRBV30|TRBJ1-3
CAWSVDSSGNTIYF
TGTGCCTGGAGTGTAGACAGCTCTGGAAACACCATATATTTT
>NA|NA|TRBV4-1|TRBJ1-3
CASSQDRGDSGNTIYF
TGCGCCAGCAGCCAAGATCGGGGCGACTCTGGAAACACCATATATTTT
>NA|NA|TRBV7-9|TRBJ1-1
CASSPAGTEAFF
TGTGCCAGCAGCCCAGCGGGGACTGAAGCTTTCTTT
>NA|TRBD1|TRBV6-5|TRBJ1-1
CASRTGSTEAFF
TGTGCCAGCAGGACAGGGTCCACTGAAGCTTTCTTT
>NA|NA|TRBV19|TRBJ1-5
CASSIAVTSNQPQHF
TGTGCCAGTAGTATAGCTGTCACGAGCAATCAGCCCCAGCATTTT
>NA|TRBD1|TRBV29-1|TRBJ1-2
CSVEDLRGDNYGYTF
TGCAGCGTTGAAGATCTCAGGGGGGATAACTATGGCTACACCTTC
>NA|TRBD1|TRBV30|TRBJ1-5
CAWSGGTGDNQPQHF
TGTGCCTGGAGTGGGGGGACAGGGGACAATCAGCCCCAGCATTTT
>NA|NA|TRBV7-8|TRBJ1-1
CASSLGFGTEAFF
TGTGCCAGCAGCTTAGGCTTTGGGACTGAAGCTTTCTTT
>NA|TRBD1|TRBV15|TRBJ2-7
CATSSRDRGLTYEQYF
TGTGCCACCAGCAGCCGGGACAGGGGGCTTACCTACGAGCAGTACTTC
>NA|NA|TRBV2|TRBJ1-5
CASSEGQFNQPQHF
TGTGCCAGCAGTGAAGGACAGTTCAATCAGCCCCAGCATTTT
>NA|TRBD1|TRBV9|TRBJ1-2
CASSGDRGDGYTF
TGTGCCAGCAGCGGCGACAGGGGAGATGGCTACACCTTC
>NA|NA|TRBV20-1|TRBJ2-7
CSAQESTGVAYEQYF
TGCAGTGCCCAAGAGAGTACAGGCGTAGCCTACGAGCAGTACTTC